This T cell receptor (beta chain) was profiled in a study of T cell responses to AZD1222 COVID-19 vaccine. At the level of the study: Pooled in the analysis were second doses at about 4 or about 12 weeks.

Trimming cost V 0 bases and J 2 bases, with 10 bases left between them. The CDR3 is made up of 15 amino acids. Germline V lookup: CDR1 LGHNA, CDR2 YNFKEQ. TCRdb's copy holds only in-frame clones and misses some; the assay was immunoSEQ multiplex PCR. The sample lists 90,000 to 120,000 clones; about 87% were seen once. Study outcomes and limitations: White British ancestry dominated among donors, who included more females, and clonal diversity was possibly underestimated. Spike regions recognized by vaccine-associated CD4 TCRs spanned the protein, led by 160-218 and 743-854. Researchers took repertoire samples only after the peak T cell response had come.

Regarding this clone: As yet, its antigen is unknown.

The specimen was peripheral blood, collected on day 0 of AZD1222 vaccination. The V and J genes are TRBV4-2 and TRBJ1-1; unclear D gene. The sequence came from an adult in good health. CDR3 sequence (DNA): TGTGCCAGCAGCCAAGAAAGAATGGGAAACACTGAAGCTTTCTTT. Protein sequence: CASSQERMGNTEAFF.